This TCR beta chain was retrieved from a study of human T cells and chemical hapten exposure. The wider study: Variation in per-sample TCR yields came mainly from small pooled library volume differences.

Time point indicated: pre-sensitization, week 0. Treatment denoted: therapeutic diphenylcyclopropenone sensitization with weekly scalp DPC. TCRdb re-derived calls from the RACE reads in MiXCR, one entry per CDR3 protein. Found here are 52,000 or so distinct CDR3 sequences, 9.5% to 10% of them singletons; the top ten hold 8% to 10%. This clonotype originated in a man in his forties with alopecia areata. Some clones in this sample may be carry-over from other donors' samples. The sequenced sample was whole blood, obtained in connection with sensitization to the hapten diphenylcyclopropenone (DPC).

DNA of the CDR3: TGTGCCAGCAGTTTAGTCCAGATGAACACTGAAGCTTTCTTT. Protein product: CASSLVQMNTEAFF. The chain links TRBV28 to TRBJ1-1, with no clear D. Trimming shortened V by 2 bases and J by 0 bases, and 7 bases separated the two germline ends. This CDR3 has 14 amino acids. Germline V CDR1 and CDR2: MDHEN, SYDVKM.